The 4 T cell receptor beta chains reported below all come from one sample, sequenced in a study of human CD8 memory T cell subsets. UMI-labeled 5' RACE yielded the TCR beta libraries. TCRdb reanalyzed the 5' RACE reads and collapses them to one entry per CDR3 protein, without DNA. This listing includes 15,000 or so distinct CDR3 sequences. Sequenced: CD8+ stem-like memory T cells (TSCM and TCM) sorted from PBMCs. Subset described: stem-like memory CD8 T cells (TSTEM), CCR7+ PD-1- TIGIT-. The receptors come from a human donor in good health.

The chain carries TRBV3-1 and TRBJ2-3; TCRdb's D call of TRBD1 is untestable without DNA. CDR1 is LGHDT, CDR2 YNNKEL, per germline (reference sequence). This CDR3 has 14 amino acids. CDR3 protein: CASSIRGRTDTQYF.

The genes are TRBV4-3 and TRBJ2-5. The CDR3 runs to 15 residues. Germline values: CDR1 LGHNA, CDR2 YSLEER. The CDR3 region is CASSQDQDPQETQYF.

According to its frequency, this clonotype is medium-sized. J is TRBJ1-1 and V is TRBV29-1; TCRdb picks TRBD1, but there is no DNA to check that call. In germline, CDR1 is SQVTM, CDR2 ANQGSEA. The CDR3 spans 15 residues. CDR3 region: CSVEDPRTANTEAFF.

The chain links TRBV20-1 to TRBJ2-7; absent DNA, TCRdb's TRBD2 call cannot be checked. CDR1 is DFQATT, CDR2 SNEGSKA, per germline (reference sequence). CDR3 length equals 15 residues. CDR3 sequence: CSATGTSGGTYEQYF.